A single sample is the source of the 18 T cell receptor beta chains below, sequenced in a study of T cell repertoires in cytomegalovirus infection. TCRdb passed the reads through MiXCR, listing each CDR3 protein once. Of fewer than 350,000 distinct CDR3 sequences in the sample, over 7.5% were seen once. The sample comprised PBMCs. The receptors here all came from a human donor in good health (CMV status not recorded). Some clones in this sample may be carry-over from other donors' samples.

This clonotype has ten or more counts. This sequence joins TRBV28 and TRBJ1-1; 7 nucleotides align to TRBD1. Germline V lookup: CDR1 MDHEN, CDR2 SYDVKM. With 2 bases clipped from V and 0 bases from J, the junction kept 3 bases outside the gene matches. This CDR3 region has 15 residues. The chain's CDR3 is CASSLPTGVNTEAFF. CDR3 DNA sequence: TGTGCCAGCAGTTTACCCACAGGGGTGAACACTGAAGCTTTCTTT.

This clonotype has just a few counts. The rearrangement links TRBV14 to TRBJ1-2; D not resolved. Germline V gene data show CDR1 as SGHDN and CDR2 as FVKESK. The V and J ends lost 0 bases and 8 bases respectively, with 13 bases between them. CDR3 length: 14 amino acids. CDR3 region: CASSQEGGSRGYTF. CDR3 DNA: TGTGCCAGCAGCCAAGAGGGAGGATCGAGAGGCTACACCTTC.

The sample holds many counts of this clonotype. The chain uses TRBV19 and TRBJ2-1; 11 bases agree with TRBD2. Germline-derived CDR1 and CDR2 are LNHDA and SQIVND (reference sequence). Trimming took 2 bases from V and 7 from J; bases not matched to a gene: 4. CDR3 length: 15 amino acids. The CDR3 DNA sequence: TGTGCCAGTAGTATATGGCTAGCGGGAGGTAATGAGCAGTTCTTC. This gives the protein CASSIWLAGGNEQFF.

This clonotype was picked up a small number of times. The J gene is TRBJ1-2, the V gene TRBV7-2; a weak D match, TRBD1 (5 bases). This CDR3 is 16 amino acids long. V shed 3 bases and J shed 0 bases, with 14 bases lying between them. The germline CDR1 and CDR2 sequences are SGHTA and FQGNSA. The CDR3, as DNA: TGTGCCAGCAGCTTGCTAGGGGACGGAGCTAACTATGGCTACACCTTC. Translating it yields CASSLLGDGANYGYTF. Looking up the rest from reference TRBV7-2 and TRBJ1-2 gives the full variable domain: GAGVSQSPSNKVTEKGKDVELRCDPISGHTALYWYRQSLGQGLEFLIYFQGNSAPDKSGLPSDRFSAERTGGSVSTLTIQRTQQEDSAVYLCASSLLGDGANYGYTFGSGTRLTVV.

This clonotype was picked up a small number of times. The gene calls are TRBV19 and TRBJ2-1, with 8 bases that match TRBD1. CDR3 length equals 13 residues. Germline V gene data show CDR1 as LNHDA and CDR2 as SQIVND (reference sequence). Trimming took 7 bases from V and 11 from J; bases not matched to a gene: 10. The CDR3 DNA reads TGTGCCAGTACTGACAGGGGTGCGGGGAAGCAGTTCTTC. Protein product: CASTDRGAGKQFF.

The chain carries TRBV2 and TRBJ1-2, with TRBD1 as a possible D gene (6 bases). The CDR3 spans 12 residues. V shed 8 bases and J shed 8 bases, with 15 bases lying between them. Germline values: CDR1 SNHLY, CDR2 FYNNEI. The DNA of the CDR3 is TGTGCCAGCTATATGGGGGCGAAGGGCTACACCTTC. Protein product: CASYMGAKGYTF.

The CDR3 loop reads CASSYGPKETQYF. CDR3 sequence (DNA): TGTGCCAGCAGTTATGGACCGAAAGAGACCCAGTACTTC. V is TRBV7-2 and J is TRBJ2-5; D unclear. The CDR3 is 13 amino acids. The germline CDR1 and CDR2 sequences are SGHTA and FQGNSA. V gave up 6 bases and J gave up 3 bases, with 11 bases separating them.

This chain joins TRBV20-1 and TRBJ2-2; 9 positions agree with TRBD2. The length of the CDR3 is 16 residues. In germline, CDR1 is DFQATT, CDR2 SNEGSKA (reference sequence). The V gene end was trimmed by 3 bases and the J gene end by 3 bases; junction bases not matched to a gene: 8. CDR3 bases: TGCAGTGCTAGCGGGCGGGGGGGCCGGGACACCGGGGAGCTGTTTTTT. Translating it yields CSASGRGGRDTGELFF.

The chain is built from TRBV7-8 and TRBJ2-7; no clear D gene. Germline V CDR1 and CDR2: SGHVS, FQNEAQ. The CDR3 length is 12 residues. V gave up 5 bases and J gave up 3 bases, with 8 bases separating them. The CDR3 reads CASSPDFYEQYF. In nucleotides, the CDR3 is TGTGCCAGCAGCCCTGACTTCTACGAGCAGTACTTC.

The rearrangement uses TRBV27 and TRBJ2-1, with 7 bases that match TRBD1. Germline loops: CDR1 MNHEY, CDR2 SMNVEV (reference sequence). The CDR3 runs 13 residues. Trimming cost V 3 bases and J 8 bases; bases outside gene matches: 4. The chain's CDR3 is CASSLSTGDEQFF. For the CDR3, the DNA is TGTGCCAGCAGTTTGTCCACAGGGGATGAGCAGTTCTTC.

This clonotype has more than one count but fewer than ten. In nucleotides, the CDR3 is TGTGCCAGCAGCTCCAGGGAGGCCAAAAACATTCAGTACTTC. It encodes CASSSREAKNIQYF. This chain joins TRBV7-6 and TRBJ2-4; D may match TRBD1 or TRBD2 (5 bases each). This CDR3 has 14 amino acids. Germline loops: CDR1 SGHVS, CDR2 FNYEAQ. The V and J ends lost 4 bases and 1 base respectively, with 8 bases between them.

This clonotype has at least ten counts. The CDR3 spells CAISDPSDEQFF. The CDR3 region has the DNA TGTGCCATCAGTGATCCCTCTGATGAGCAGTTCTTC. This chain uses TRBV10-3 with TRBJ2-1; no clear D. CDR3 size: 12 residues. Germline CDR1 is ENHRY and CDR2 is SYGVKD. Between the trimmed V and J ends, which lost 3 bases and 8 bases, there was a span of 8 bases.

The sample holds many counts of this clonotype. This chain links TRBV7-9 with TRBJ2-3; TRBD2 might be the D (6 bases). V lost 3 bases, J lost 0 bases, and 16 bases lay in between. There are 17 residues in the CDR3. In germline, CDR1 is SEHNR, CDR2 FQNEAQ (reference sequence). CDR3 sequence reads: CASSFGGYSSSTDTQYF. DNA of the CDR3: TGTGCCAGCAGCTTTGGAGGGTACAGCTCTAGCACAGATACGCAGTATTTT. The full variable domain, in which reference TRBV7-9 and TRBJ2-3 provide the parts outside the CDR3, is DTGVSQNPRHKITKRGQNVTFRCDPISEHNRLYWYRQTLGQGPEFLTYFQNEAQLEKSRLLSDRFSAERPKGSFSTLEIQRTEQGDSAMYLCASSFGGYSSSTDTQYFGPGTRLTVL.

This clonotype was detected many times. The chain links TRBV7-2 to TRBJ2-1; TRBD1 or TRBD2 may be the D gene (5 bases each). CDR1 SGHTA and CDR2 FQGNSA come from the germline V gene. Trimming cost V 4 bases and J 7 bases, with 17 bases left between them. This CDR3 spans 15 amino acids. Here the CDR3 reads CASSSAGTTRNEQFF. CDR3 DNA: TGTGCCAGCAGCTCGGCCGGGACGACGAGAAATGAGCAGTTCTTC.

This clonotype was seen ten or more times. The chain employs TRBV7-2 and TRBJ1-1; 7 bases align to TRBD1. V was pared by 5 bases and J by 4 bases, with 4 bases of the junction left unmatched. Germline CDR1 reads SGHTA; CDR2 reads FQGNSA. The CDR3 covers 13 residues. The CDR3: CASSNRGSTEAFF. CDR3 in DNA: TGTGCCAGCAGCAACAGGGGCTCCACTGAAGCTTTCTTT.

This clonotype was seen ten or more times. V is TRBV12-3 or TRBV12-4 and J is TRBJ2-7; D unresolved. The CDR3 sequence is 11 residues long. V was shortened by 5 bases and J by 2 bases, with 4 bases between the two germline ends. DNA of the CDR3: TGTGCCAGCAGTGTGACCTACGAGCAGTACTTC. Residues: CASSVTYEQYF.

This clonotype has just a few counts. This chain joins TRBV28 and TRBJ2-2; no reliable D call. The CDR3 totals 13 residues. The V end lost 6 bases, the J end lost 7 bases, and 12 bases lay between the germline ends. In germline, CDR1 is MDHEN, CDR2 SYDVKM. The CDR3 DNA follows: TGTGCCAGCAGCCCCCCTGGGGTCGGGGAGCTGTTTTTT. It encodes CASSPPGVGELFF.

J is TRBJ1-2 and V is TRBV7-9, with 10 bases aligning to TRBD1. Germline V gene data show CDR1 as SEHNR and CDR2 as FQNEAQ (reference sequence). Trimming removed 0 bases from V and 2 bases from J; junction bases left unmatched: 3. The length of the CDR3 is 16 residues. In DNA form, the CDR3 reads TGTGCCAGCAGCTTAGCGGGACAGGGGATCAACTATGGCTACACCTTC. This encodes CASSLAGQGINYGYTF.